These 13 T cell receptor beta chains were all obtained from the same sample, sequenced in a study of CD8+CD57+ T cells in acquired aplastic anemia. CDR3 and TCR beta VDJ profiling relied on genomic DNA as the template. TCRdb reanalysed the reads using MiXCR and keeps one entry per CDR3 protein. The data hold some 180,000 distinct CDR3 sequences, with about half observed a single time. The sequenced material came from sorted CD4+, CD8+, or CD8+CD57+ T cells (not recorded which) from PBMCs. The receptors here all came from a human donor in good health.

The chain uses TRBV7-6 and TRBJ2-1; perhaps TRBD1 as D (5 bases). V lost 1 base and J lost 4, with 14 bases in between. The length of the CDR3 is 16 residues. Germline CDR1 SGHVS, CDR2 FNYEAQ. The CDR3 is CASSLVGPGKYNEQFF. CDR3 nucleotide sequence: TGTGCCAGCAGCTTAGTAGGGCCAGGGAAATACAATGAGCAGTTCTTC. Complete variable domain (other parts from reference TRBV7-6 and TRBJ2-1): GAGVSQSPRYKVTKRGQDVALRCDPISGHVSLYWYRQALGQGPEFLTYFNYEAQQDKSGLPNDRFSAERPEGSISTLTIQRTEQRDSAMYRCASSLVGPGKYNEQFFGPGTRLTVL.

This clonotype was observed a handful of times. CDR3 region: CASKTNYGYTF. The DNA of the CDR3 is TGTGCCAGCAAGACAAACTATGGCTACACCTTC. V is TRBV2 and J is TRBJ1-2; D uncertain. Germline CDR1 is SNHLY and CDR2 is FYNNEI. V was trimmed by 7 bases and J by 2 bases, leaving 5 bases between them. This CDR3 comprises 11 residues.

On this clonotype: It may be a read error: a sequence one base away is much more abundant. V and J are TRBV4-2 and TRBJ2-7; either TRBD1 or TRBD2 may supply D (5 bases each). The germline V gene has CDR1 LGHNA and CDR2 YNFKEQ. The length of the CDR3 is 16 residues. The CDR3 region is CASSHGLRDRFYDQYF. The CDR3 DNA reads TGTGCCAGCAGCCACGGACTCCGGGACCGATTCTACGATCAGTACTTC.

A note on this clonotype: A much larger clone differs by one base, so this may be a read error. The gene calls are TRBV7-9 and TRBJ1-1; D unclear. The CDR3 extends over 14 amino acids. V was trimmed by 3 bases and J by 1 base, leaving 9 bases between them. Germline V gene lookup returns CDR1 SEHNR and CDR2 FQNEAQ (reference sequence). CDR3: CASSLHIANTEAFF. In DNA, the CDR3 is TGTGCCAGCAGCTTGCACATAGCGAACACTGAAGCTTTCTTT. Full variable domain (missing parts from reference TRBV7-9 and TRBJ1-1): DTGVSQNPRHKITKRGQNVTFRCDPISEHNRLYWYRQTLGQGPEFLTYFQNEAQLEKSRLLSDRFSAERPKGSFSTLEIQRTEQGDSAMYLCASSLHIANTEAFFGQGTRLTVV.

This clonotype was observed at least ten times. The chain couples TRBV6-2 or TRBV6-3 to TRBJ1-2; 7 bases are a match to TRBD1. Germline loops: CDR1 MNHEY, CDR2 SVGEGT. After removal of 6 bases from V and 3 bases from J, the junction contained 4 bases not matched to a gene. This CDR3 is 13 amino acids long. As DNA, the CDR3 is TGTGCCAGCAGGACTACAGGGGACTATGGCTACACCTTC. Translating gives CASRTTGDYGYTF.

The chain combines TRBV28 with TRBJ2-4, with a tentative D call TRBD1 (5 bases). Germline assignment: CDR1 MDHEN and CDR2 SYDVKM. V lost 1 base and J lost 8, with 9 bases in between. CDR3 length: 13 residues. CDR3 DNA sequence: TGTGCCAGCAGTTTATCGAGCAGGGACATTCAGTACTTC. It is translated as CASSLSSRDIQYF.

This chain links TRBV2 with TRBJ2-7; no definite D call. Germline-derived CDR1 and CDR2 are SNHLY and FYNNEI. The V end lost 6 bases, the J end lost 1 base, and 10 bases lay between the germline ends. The CDR3 consists of 13 residues. In DNA, the CDR3 is TGTGCCAGCAGCGCGACTGTTTCCTACGAGCAGTACTTC. It encodes CASSATVSYEQYF.

The chain joins TRBV29-1 to TRBJ1-2; D gene unclear. Germline assignment: CDR1 SQVTM and CDR2 ANQGSEA. This CDR3 has 14 amino acids. Trimming removed 1 base at V and 0 bases at J, with 9 bases between. For the CDR3, the DNA is TGCAGCGTTGAAGGCCGGTGGACTAACTATGGCTACACCTTC. As protein: CSVEGRWTNYGYTF.

At least ten counts were recorded for this clonotype. The CDR3 sequence is CASNGQNNSPLHF. The CDR3 nucleotides are TGTGCCAGCAACGGACAGAATAATTCACCCCTCCACTTT. This chain connects TRBV2 to TRBJ1-6, with TRBD1 as a possible D gene (6 bases). Between the trimmed V and J ends, which lost 7 bases and 5 bases, there was a span of 9 bases. Germline CDR1 and CDR2: SNHLY and FYNNEI. The CDR3 is made up of 13 amino acids. The whole variable domain, remainder taken from reference TRBV2 and TRBJ1-6, is EPEVTQTPSHQVTQMGQEVILRCVPISNHLYFYWYRQILGQKVEFLVSFYNNEISEKSEIFDDQFSVERPDGSNFTLKIRSTKLEDSAMYFCASNGQNNSPLHFGNGTRLTVT.

The chain recombines TRBV7-2 with TRBJ1-1; no clear D gene. Germline values: CDR1 SGHTA, CDR2 FQGNSA. V was clipped by 5 bases and J by 7 bases, with 11 bases between them. This CDR3 has 12 amino acids. The CDR3 loop reads CASSVSIDEAFF. The CDR3 coding sequence is TGTGCCAGCAGCGTTTCAATAGATGAAGCTTTCTTT.

This rearrangement joins TRBV6-4 to TRBJ2-3; D possibly corresponds to TRBD1 (6 bases). This CDR3 is 15 amino acids long. Germline CDR1 reads MRHNA; CDR2 reads SNTAGT. V lost 2 bases to trimming and J lost 5 bases, with 14 bases between them. The CDR3 DNA reads as TGTGCCAGCAGTGACGGGGGCGCGAAAAGAGATACGCAGTATTTT. It yields the protein CASSDGGAKRDTQYF.

J is TRBJ2-1 and V is TRBV15; D is unclear. This CDR3 spans 14 amino acids. Trimming removed 1 base from V and 2 bases from J, with 6 bases in between. The germline CDR1 and CDR2 sequences are LNHNV and YYDKDF (reference sequence). The CDR3 DNA is TGTGCCACCAGCAGAGCCAGCACCTACAATGAGCAGTTCTTC. Its protein product is CATSRASTYNEQFF.

With respect to this clonotype: A much larger clone differs by one base, so this may be a read error. The J gene is TRBJ2-3, the V gene TRBV2; 8 nucleotides line up with TRBD1. The trim removed 4 bases at V and 3 bases at J, leaving 6 bases unmatched. Per germline, CDR1 SNHLY and CDR2 FYNNEI. The CDR3 runs 15 residues. CDR3 sequence reads: CASSGAGGRTDTQYF. The CDR3 DNA sequence: TGTGCCAGCAGTGGAGCAGGGGGCCGGACAGATACGCAGTATTTT.